The rows below give T cell receptor beta chains drawn from one sample of a study of T cell changes during pregnancy in multiple sclerosis. Only in-frame clones appear in the TCRdb table, and some are missing; sequencing was by immunoSEQ multiplex PCR. The table records around 74,000 clones, roughly nine tenths of them present only once. The sequences come from peripheral blood, collected before pregnancy. The receptors here all came from a female donor with multiple sclerosis, enrolled in a pregnancy study. CDR3s include the opening cysteine and the closing phenylalanine or tryptophan. Fields, in order: V gene, D gene, J gene, CDR3 length, CDR3 DNA, CDR3 protein. The D gene is left open where the match is weak.

TRBV6-5	NA	TRBJ1-2	15	TGTGCCAGCAATTCCGCCGGGGGGGCAGCCTATGGCTACACCTTC	CASNSAGGAAYGYTF
TRBV5-1	TRBD2	TRBJ2-5	19	TGCGCCAGCAGCTTGCCGTCGACTAGCGGGGGGAATTCCCAAGAGACCCAGTACTTC	CASSLPSTSGGNSQETQYF
TRBV30	NA	TRBJ2-5	15	TGTGCCTGGAGTGTACAGGCAGGGAACCAAGAGACCCAGTACTTC	CAWSVQAGNQETQYF
TRBV9	NA	TRBJ2-3	16	TGTGCCAGCAGCCCCCCCCGACTAGGAGTGGCAGATACGCAGTATTTT	CASSPPRLGVADTQYF
TRBV6-5	NA	TRBJ1-1	13	TGTGCCAGCAGTTTCCCGGGACTCGAGGGAGCTTTCTTT	CASSFPGLEGAFF
TRBV6-1	NA	TRBJ1-2	14	TGTGCCAGCAGTGTACAGGTAGCTAACTATGGCTACACCTTC	CASSVQVANYGYTF
TRBV4-2	TRBD2	TRBJ2-3	15	TGTGCCAGCAGCCATGGACTAGCGGGGACAGATACGCAGTATTTT	CASSHGLAGTDTQYF
TRBV7-9	NA	TRBJ2-7	15	TGTGCCAGCAGCTTAGCTTCAGGACAATCCCACGAGCAGTACTTC	CASSLASGQSHEQYF
TRBV7-9	TRBD2	TRBJ2-2	17	TGTGCCAGCAGCCCCGGCGGACTAGCGGGGGAGGCCGGGGAGCTGTTTTTT	CASSPGGLAGEAGELFF
TRBV19	NA	TRBJ1-1	15	TGTGCCAGTAGTACCCGCCGGGGGGGGAACACTGAAGCTTTCTTT	CASSTRRGGNTEAFF
TRBV7-2	TRBD1	TRBJ2-3	15	TGTGCCAGCAGCCCACAGGGGGCAGTATTAGATACGCAGTATTTT	CASSPQGAVLDTQYF
TRBV4-3	TRBD2	TRBJ2-7	19	TGCGCCAGCAGCCATCGATCCGTTCGTCAGCGGGGGACCTCCTACGAGCAGTACTTC	CASSHRSVRQRGTSYEQYF
TRBV7-7	NA	TRBJ1-4	13	TGTGCCAGCAGCTTAGGGGGGGACGAAAAACTGTTTTTT	CASSLGGDEKLFF
TRBV19	NA	TRBJ1-2	15	TGTGCCAGTAGTATCGAACGGGGTTCTGTCTATGGCTACACCTTC	CASSIERGSVYGYTF
TRBV7-9	NA	TRBJ2-3	14	TGTGCCAGCAGCGTAGGGCTTTCCACAGATACGCAGTATTTT	CASSVGLSTDTQYF
TRBV9	NA	TRBJ2-3	16	TGTGCCAGCAGTAGACCCCTAACGGGGGTCACAGATACGCAGTATTTT	CASSRPLTGVTDTQYF
TRBV6-4	TRBD1	TRBJ2-3	14	TGTGCCAGCGGACAGGGGAGGGACACAGATACGCAGTATTTT	CASGQGRDTDTQYF
TRBV5-1	TRBD1	TRBJ1-2	14	TGCGCCAGCAGCATGGCTGGGACAGGGGAAGGCTACACCTTC	CASSMAGTGEGYTF